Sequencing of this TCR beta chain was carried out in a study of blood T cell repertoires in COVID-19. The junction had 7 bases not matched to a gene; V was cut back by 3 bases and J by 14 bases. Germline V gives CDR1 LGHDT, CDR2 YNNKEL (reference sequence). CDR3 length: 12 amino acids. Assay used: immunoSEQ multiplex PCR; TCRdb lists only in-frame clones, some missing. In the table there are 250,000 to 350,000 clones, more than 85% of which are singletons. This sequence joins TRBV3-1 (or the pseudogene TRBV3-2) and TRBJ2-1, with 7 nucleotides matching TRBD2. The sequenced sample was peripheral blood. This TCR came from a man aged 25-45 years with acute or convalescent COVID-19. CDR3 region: CASSHLGGSEFF. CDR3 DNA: TGTGCCAGCAGCCACTTGGGGGGGAGTGAGTTCTTC.